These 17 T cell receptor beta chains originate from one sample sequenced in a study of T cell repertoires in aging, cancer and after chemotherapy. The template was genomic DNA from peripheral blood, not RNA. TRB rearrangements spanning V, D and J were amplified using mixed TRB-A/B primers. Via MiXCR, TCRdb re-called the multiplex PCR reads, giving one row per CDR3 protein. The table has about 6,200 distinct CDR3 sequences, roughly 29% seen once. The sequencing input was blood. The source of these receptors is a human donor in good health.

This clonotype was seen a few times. The chain's CDR3 is CASSLEGQVMETQYF. In DNA form, the CDR3 reads TGTGCCAGCAGTTTAGAGGGACAGGTGATGGAGACCCAGTACTTC. The chain is built from TRBV12-3 or TRBV12-4 and TRBJ2-5; 8 bases fit TRBD1. This CDR3 spans 15 amino acids. Unmatched junction bases numbered 6, after V lost 1 base and J lost 5 bases.

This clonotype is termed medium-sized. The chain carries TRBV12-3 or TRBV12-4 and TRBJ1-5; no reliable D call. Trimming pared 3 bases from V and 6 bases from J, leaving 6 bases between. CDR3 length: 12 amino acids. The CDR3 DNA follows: TGTGCCAGCAGTTTCTGGCGTCAGCCCCAGCATTTT. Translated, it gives CASSFWRQPQHF.

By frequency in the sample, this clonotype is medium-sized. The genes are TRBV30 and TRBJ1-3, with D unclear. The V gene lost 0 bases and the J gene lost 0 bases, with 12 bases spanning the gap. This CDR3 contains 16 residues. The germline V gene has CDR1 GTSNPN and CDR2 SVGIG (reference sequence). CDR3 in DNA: TGTGCCTGGAGTGTACGGGCGTACCACTCTGGAAACACCATATATTTT. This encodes CAWSVRAYHSGNTIYF.

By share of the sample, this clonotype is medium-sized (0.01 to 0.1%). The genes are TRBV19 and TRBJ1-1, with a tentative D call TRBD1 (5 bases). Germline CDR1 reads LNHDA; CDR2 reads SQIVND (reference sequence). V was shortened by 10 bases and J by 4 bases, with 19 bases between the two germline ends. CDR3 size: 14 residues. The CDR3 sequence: CATSAQAGLTEAFF. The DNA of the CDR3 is TGTGCCACCTCCGCCCAGGCAGGGCTCACTGAAGCTTTCTTT.

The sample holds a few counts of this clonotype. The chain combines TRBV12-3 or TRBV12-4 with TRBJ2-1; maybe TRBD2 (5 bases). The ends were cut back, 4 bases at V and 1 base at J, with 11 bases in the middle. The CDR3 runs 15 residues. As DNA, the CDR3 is TGTGCCAGCAGTTCCCATAGCGAGTCCTACAATGAGCAGTTCTTC. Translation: CASSSHSESYNEQFF.

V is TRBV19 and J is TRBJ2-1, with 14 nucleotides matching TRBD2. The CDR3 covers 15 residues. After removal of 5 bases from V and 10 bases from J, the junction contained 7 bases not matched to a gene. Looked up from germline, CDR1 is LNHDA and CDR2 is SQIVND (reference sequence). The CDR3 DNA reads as TGTGCCAGTAGTCCGGGACTAGCGGGAGTATGGGAGCAGTTCTTC. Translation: CASSPGLAGVWEQFF.

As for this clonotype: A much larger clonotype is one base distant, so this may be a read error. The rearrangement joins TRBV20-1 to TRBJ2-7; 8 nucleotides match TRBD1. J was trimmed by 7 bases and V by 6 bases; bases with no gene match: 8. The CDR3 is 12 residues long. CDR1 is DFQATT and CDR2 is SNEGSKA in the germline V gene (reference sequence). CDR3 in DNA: TGCAGTGCAAGAATGGACAGGGTGGAGCAGTACTTC. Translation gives CSARMDRVEQYF.

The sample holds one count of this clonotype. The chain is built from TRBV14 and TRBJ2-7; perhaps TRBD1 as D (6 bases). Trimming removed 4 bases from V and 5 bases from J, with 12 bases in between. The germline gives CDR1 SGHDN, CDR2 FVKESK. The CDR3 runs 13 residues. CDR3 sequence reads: CASSRGGSNEQYV. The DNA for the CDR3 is TGTGCCAGCAGCCGAGGGGGTTCGAACGAGCAGTACGTC.

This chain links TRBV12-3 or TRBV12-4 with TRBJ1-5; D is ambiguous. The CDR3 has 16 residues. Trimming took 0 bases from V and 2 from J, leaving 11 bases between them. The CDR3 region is CASSLALGNGNQPQHF. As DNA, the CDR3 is TGTGCCAGCAGTTTAGCTTTAGGAAATGGCAATCAGCCCCAGCATTTT.

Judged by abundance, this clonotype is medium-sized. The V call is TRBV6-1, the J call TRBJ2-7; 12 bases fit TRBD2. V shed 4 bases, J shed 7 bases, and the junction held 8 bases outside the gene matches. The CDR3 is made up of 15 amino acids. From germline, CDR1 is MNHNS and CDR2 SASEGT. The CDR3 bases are TGTGCCAGCAGTGCCGGACTAGCGGGAAAAGGGGAGCAGTACGTC. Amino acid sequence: CASSAGLAGKGEQYV.

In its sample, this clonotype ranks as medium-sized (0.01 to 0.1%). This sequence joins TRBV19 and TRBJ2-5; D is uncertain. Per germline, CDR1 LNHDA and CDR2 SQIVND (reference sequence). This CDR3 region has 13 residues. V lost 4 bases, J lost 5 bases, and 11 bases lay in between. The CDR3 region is CASSKSPRETQYF. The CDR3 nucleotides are TGTGCCAGTAGTAAGAGCCCACGGGAGACCCAGTACTTC. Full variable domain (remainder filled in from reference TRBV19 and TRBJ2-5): DGGITQSPKYLFRKEGQNVTLSCEQNLNHDAMYWYRQDPGQGLRLIYYSQIVNDFQKGDIAEGYSVSREKKESFPLTVTSAQKNPTAFYLCASSKSPRETQYFGPGTRLLVL.

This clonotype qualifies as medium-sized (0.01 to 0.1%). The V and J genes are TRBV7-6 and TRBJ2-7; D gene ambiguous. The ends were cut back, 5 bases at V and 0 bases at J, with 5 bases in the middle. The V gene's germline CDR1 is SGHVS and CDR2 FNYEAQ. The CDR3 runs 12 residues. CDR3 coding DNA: TGTGCCAGCAGCCCGATCTCCTACGAGCAGTACTTC. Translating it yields CASSPISYEQYF.

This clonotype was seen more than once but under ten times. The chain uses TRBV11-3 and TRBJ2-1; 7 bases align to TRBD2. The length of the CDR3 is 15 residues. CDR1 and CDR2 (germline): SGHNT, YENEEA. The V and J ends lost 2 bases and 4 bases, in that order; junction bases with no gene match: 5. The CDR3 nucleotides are TGTGCCAGCAGCTTATCTAGCGGAACTTACAATGAGCAGTTCTTC. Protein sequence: CASSLSSGTYNEQFF.

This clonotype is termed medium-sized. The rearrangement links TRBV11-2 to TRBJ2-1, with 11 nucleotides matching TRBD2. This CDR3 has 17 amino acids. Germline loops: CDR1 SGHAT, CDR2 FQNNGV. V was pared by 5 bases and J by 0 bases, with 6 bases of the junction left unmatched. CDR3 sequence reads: CASSTGLAGSSYNEQFF. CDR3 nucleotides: TGTGCCAGCAGCACCGGACTAGCGGGTTCCTCCTACAATGAGCAGTTCTTC.

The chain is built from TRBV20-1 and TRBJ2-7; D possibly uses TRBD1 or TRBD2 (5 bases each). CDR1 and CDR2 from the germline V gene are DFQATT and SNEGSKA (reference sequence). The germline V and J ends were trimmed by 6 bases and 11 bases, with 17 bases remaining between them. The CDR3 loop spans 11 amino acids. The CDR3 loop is CSATRGQAEYF. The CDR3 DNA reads TGCAGTGCAACCCGGGGCCAAGCGGAGTACTTC.

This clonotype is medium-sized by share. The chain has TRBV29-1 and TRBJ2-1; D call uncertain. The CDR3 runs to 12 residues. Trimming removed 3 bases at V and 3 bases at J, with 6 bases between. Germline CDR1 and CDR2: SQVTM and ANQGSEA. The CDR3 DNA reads TGCAGCGTTGACCAAGGCTACAATGAGCAGTTCTTC. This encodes CSVDQGYNEQFF.

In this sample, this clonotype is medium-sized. The CDR3 loop is CASRPTGGPGTEAFF. In DNA, the CDR3 is TGTGCCAGCAGACCCACAGGGGGGCCGGGCACTGAAGCTTTCTTT. The chain carries TRBV6-5 and TRBJ1-1; TRBD1 agrees at 8 bases. Germline V gene sequence: CDR1 MNHEY, CDR2 SVGAGI. The CDR3 runs to 15 residues. V was clipped by 6 bases and J by 4 bases; unmatched bases: 10.